One sample yielded the 17 T cell receptor beta chains listed below, sequenced in a study of blood T cell repertoires in COVID-19. Using immunoSEQ multiplex PCR, the repertoire was profiled, and TCRdb retains in-frame clones only, with some absent. The repertoire holds tens of thousands of clones, approximately 77% seen once, with under 35% in the top ten. Sequenced sample: peripheral blood. These TCRs come from a human donor in a cohort sampled during active COVID-19.

V usage is TRBV10-1 and J usage is TRBJ2-1, with 12 bases aligning to TRBD2. Germline V gene data show CDR1 as WNHNN and CDR2 as SYGVQD (reference sequence). This CDR3 has 17 amino acids. With V trimmed by 0 bases and J by 7 bases, 7 bases remained unmatched. The CDR3 DNA reads as TGCGCCAGCAGTGAGTCGACAGCAGGGACTAGCGGGAATGAGCAGTTCTTC. Translation: CASSESTAGTSGNEQFF.

V gene TRBV3-1 (or the pseudogene TRBV3-2) combines with J gene TRBJ2-7, with TRBD2 matching over 9 bases. Germline values: CDR1 LGHDT, CDR2 YNNKEL (reference sequence). V lost 0 bases, J lost 5 bases, and 8 bases stayed unmatched. The CDR3 is made up of 16 amino acids. CDR3: CASSQDRSSGRHEQYF. Here the CDR3 DNA reads TGTGCCAGCAGCCAAGATAGGAGTAGCGGGAGACACGAGCAGTACTTC.

The rearrangement links TRBV28 to TRBJ2-7, with a weak D call TRBD1 (6 bases). Trimming removed 10 bases from V and 2 bases from J, with 18 bases in between. The CDR3 covers 14 residues. The V gene's germline CDR1 is MDHEN and CDR2 SYDVKM. CDR3 amino acids: CAITPGTHPYEQYF. CDR3 DNA: TGTGCCATCACACCCGGGACACATCCCTACGAGCAGTACTTC.

The rearrangement links TRBV6-5 to TRBJ2-3; TRBD1 aligns across 10 bases. The CDR3 contains 14 residues. Germline V gene data show CDR1 as MNHEY and CDR2 as SVGAGI. Trimming removed 5 bases from V and 3 bases from J; junction bases left unmatched: 2. The CDR3 is CASSRDRGTDTQYF. For the CDR3, the DNA is TGTGCCAGCAGTAGGGACAGGGGTACAGATACGCAGTATTTT.

The gene calls are TRBV19 and TRBJ1-1; D is undetermined. Germline V gene lookup returns CDR1 LNHDA and CDR2 SQIVND (reference sequence). Trimming stripped 1 base from V and 7 bases from J, with 13 bases between. CDR3 length equals 14 residues. CDR3: CASSIVSPRGEAFF. The CDR3 DNA reads TGTGCCAGTAGTATAGTTAGTCCCCGCGGTGAAGCTTTCTTT.

The V and J genes are TRBV9 and TRBJ1-5, with TRBD1 matching over 8 bases. Germline assignment: CDR1 SGDLS and CDR2 YYNGEE. After removal of 4 bases from V and 6 bases from J, the junction contained 9 bases not matched to a gene. The CDR3 extends over 15 amino acids. Here the CDR3 reads CASSFGTGIGQPQHF. The CDR3 coding sequence is TGTGCCAGCAGCTTCGGGACAGGAATAGGTCAGCCCCAGCATTTT.

V is TRBV24-1 and J is TRBJ1-2; TRBD1 aligns across 10 bases. Germline loops: CDR1 KGHDR, CDR2 SFDVKD. The CDR3 spans 15 residues. Losses at the gene ends were 2 bases for V and 8 bases for J; bases not matched to a gene: 7. This chain's CDR3 is CATSDWGQGYDGYTF. For the CDR3, the DNA is TGTGCCACCAGTGATTGGGGACAGGGGTATGACGGCTACACCTTC.

The V and J genes are TRBV6-5 and TRBJ1-2, with TRBD1 matching 7 bases. V shed 5 bases, J shed 2 bases, and the junction held 8 bases outside the gene matches. Germline assignment: CDR1 MNHEY and CDR2 SVGAGI. The CDR3 is 15 residues long. CDR3 sequence reads: CASSLKQGTNYGYTF. The DNA of the CDR3 is TGTGCCAGCAGTCTTAAACAGGGGACAAACTATGGCTACACCTTC.

This chain links TRBV6-5 with TRBJ2-3, with a possible D match to TRBD2 (6 bases). Germline CDR1 reads MNHEY; CDR2 reads SVGAGI. Trimming left V 5 bases short and J 3 bases short, with 15 bases between. CDR3 length equals 15 residues. CDR3 amino acids: CASSRTILSTDTQYF. CDR3 DNA sequence: TGTGCCAGCAGTCGGACTATACTAAGTACAGATACGCAGTATTTT.

This rearrangement joins TRBV4-3 to TRBJ1-1; D uncertain. From germline, CDR1 is LGHNA and CDR2 YSLEER. Trimming shortened V by 4 bases and J by 1 base, and 13 bases separated the two germline ends. This CDR3 spans 15 amino acids. The CDR3 loop is CASSPTSGRNTEAFF. In DNA form, the CDR3 reads TGCGCCAGCAGCCCCACTAGTGGGCGGAACACTGAAGCTTTCTTT.

The rearrangement uses TRBV6-5 and TRBJ2-1, with D perhaps TRBD1 (5 bases). In germline, CDR1 is MNHEY, CDR2 SVGAGI. The CDR3 is 14 amino acids. Trimming took 4 bases from V and 9 from J, leaving 16 bases between them. For the CDR3, the DNA is TGTGCCAGCAGTTCTCGACCTCAGGGAAGTGAGCAGTTCTTC. Translation gives CASSSRPQGSEQFF.

The chain joins TRBV2 to TRBJ2-7, with 12 bases lining up with TRBD2. V was clipped by 4 bases and J by 5 bases; unmatched bases: 6. Germline values: CDR1 SNHLY, CDR2 FYNNEI. CDR3 length: 15 amino acids. This chain's CDR3 is CASSVRLAGAHEQYF. The CDR3 bases are TGTGCCAGCAGTGTGCGACTAGCGGGAGCCCACGAGCAGTACTTC.

The chain recombines TRBV7-9 with TRBJ1-2; D perhaps matches TRBD1 (6 bases). The germline V gene has CDR1 SEHNR and CDR2 FQNEAQ (reference sequence). This CDR3 has 14 residues. Trimming left V 1 base short and J 3 bases short, with 9 bases between. CDR3 sequence (DNA): TGTGCCAGCAGCTTAGATGGGGGCTACTATGGCTACACCTTC. This translates into CASSLDGGYYGYTF.

The sample holds one count of this clone. This rearrangement joins TRBV25-1 to TRBJ1-1; D is unresolved. V lost 3 bases, J lost 2 bases, and 19 bases lay in between. The germline gives CDR1 MGHDK, CDR2 SYGVNS. The length of the CDR3 is 17 residues. CDR3 amino acids: CASSDYLGVNVNTEAFF. CDR3 in DNA: TGTGCCAGCAGTGATTACTTAGGAGTGAATGTTAACACTGAAGCTTTCTTT.

V is TRBV27 and J is TRBJ2-1; perhaps TRBD1 as D (6 bases). The V gene lost 5 bases and the J gene lost 0 bases, with 20 bases spanning the gap. The CDR3 is 18 amino acids. Germline loops: CDR1 MNHEY, CDR2 SMNVEV (reference sequence). CDR3 sequence (DNA): TGTGCCAGCAGTACCACCGCCCCGGGACAAGTCTCCTACAATGAGCAGTTCTTC. Translated, it gives CASSTTAPGQVSYNEQFF.

V usage is TRBV5-4 and J usage is TRBJ2-1; 10 positions agree with TRBD2. V trimming: 3 bases; J trimming: 3 bases; junction bases outside the gene matches: 9. Germline assignment: CDR1 SGHNT and CDR2 YYREEE (reference sequence). The CDR3 has 17 residues. CDR3 DNA: TGTGCCAGCAGCTCGGGGTGGATAGCGGGAGGCTACAATGAGCAGTTCTTC. This translates into CASSSGWIAGGYNEQFF.

CDR3 residues: CASSRARQGGTEAFF. The CDR3 bases are TGTGCCAGCAGCCGAGCCCGACAGGGCGGTACTGAAGCTTTCTTT. This chain uses TRBV7-8 with TRBJ1-1; 7 bases map to TRBD1. Germline CDR1 SGHVS, CDR2 FQNEAQ. CDR3 length equals 15 residues. Trimming took 5 bases from V and 5 from J; bases not matched to a gene: 11.